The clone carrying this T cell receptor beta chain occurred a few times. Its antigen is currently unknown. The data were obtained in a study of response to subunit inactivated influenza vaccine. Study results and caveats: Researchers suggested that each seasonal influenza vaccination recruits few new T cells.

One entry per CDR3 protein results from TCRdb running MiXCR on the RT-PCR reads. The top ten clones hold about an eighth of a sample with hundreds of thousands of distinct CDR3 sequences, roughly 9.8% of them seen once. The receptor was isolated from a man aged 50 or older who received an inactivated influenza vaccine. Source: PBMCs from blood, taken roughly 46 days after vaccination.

CDR3 residues: CASSQGLEATYEQYF. CDR3 coding DNA: TGCGCCAGCAGCCAAGGCCTCGAGGCAACCTACGAGCAGTACTTC. This chain uses TRBV4-3 with TRBJ2-7, with D hard to call. CDR3 length: 15 residues. Per germline, CDR1 LGHNA and CDR2 YSLEER. The ends were cut back, 1 base at V and 2 bases at J, with 12 bases in the middle.